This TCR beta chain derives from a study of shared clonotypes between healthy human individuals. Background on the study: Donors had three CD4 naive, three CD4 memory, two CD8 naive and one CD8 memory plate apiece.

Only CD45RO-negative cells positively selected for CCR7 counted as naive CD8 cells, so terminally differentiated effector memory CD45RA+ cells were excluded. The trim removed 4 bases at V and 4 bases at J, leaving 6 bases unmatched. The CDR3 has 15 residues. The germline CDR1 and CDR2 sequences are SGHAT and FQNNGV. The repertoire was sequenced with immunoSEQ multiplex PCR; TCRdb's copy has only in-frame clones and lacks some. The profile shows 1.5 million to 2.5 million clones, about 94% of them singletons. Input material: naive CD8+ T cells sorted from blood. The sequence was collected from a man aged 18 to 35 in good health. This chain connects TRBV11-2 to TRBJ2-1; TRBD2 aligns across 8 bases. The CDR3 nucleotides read TGTGCCAGCAGCTCCTCTAGCGGGCAGTACAATGAGCAGTTCTTC. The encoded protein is CASSSSSGQYNEQFF.